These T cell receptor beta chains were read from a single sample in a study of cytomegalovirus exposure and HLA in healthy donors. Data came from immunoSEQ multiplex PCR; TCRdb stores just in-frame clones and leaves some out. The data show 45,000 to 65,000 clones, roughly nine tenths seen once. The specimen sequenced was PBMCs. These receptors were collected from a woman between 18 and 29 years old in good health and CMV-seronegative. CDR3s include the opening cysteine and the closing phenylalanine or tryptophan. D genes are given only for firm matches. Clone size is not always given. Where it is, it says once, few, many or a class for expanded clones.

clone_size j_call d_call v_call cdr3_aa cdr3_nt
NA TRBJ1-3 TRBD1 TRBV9 CASSVGSQGQGGNTIYF TGTGCCAGCAGCGTCGGTTCTCAGGGACAGGGTGGAAACACCATATATTTT
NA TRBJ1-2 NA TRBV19 CASSIAVLYGYTF TGTGCCAGTAGTATAGCAGTACTATATGGCTACACCTTC
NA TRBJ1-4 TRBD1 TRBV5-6 CASSEDRGQREKLFF TGTGCCAGCAGCGAGGACAGGGGGCAACGGGAAAAACTGTTTTTT
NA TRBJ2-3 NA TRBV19 CASTPDPSTDTQYF TGTGCCAGTACCCCAGATCCGAGCACAGATACGCAGTATTTT
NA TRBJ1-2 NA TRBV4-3 CASSQELDSYYGYTF TGCGCCAGCAGCCAAGAGTTGGACAGCTACTATGGCTACACCTTC
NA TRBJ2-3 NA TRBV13 CASSIGQLTDTQYF TGTGCCAGCAGCATCGGACAGCTTACGGATACGCAGTATTTT
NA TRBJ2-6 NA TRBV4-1 CASSQDLGTGTGANVLTF TGCGCCAGCAGCCAAGATTTGGGGACGGGGACAGGGGCCAACGTCCTGACTTTC
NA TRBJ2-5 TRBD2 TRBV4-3 CASSQWIAGVQETQYF TGCGCCAGCAGCCAATGGATAGCGGGAGTTCAAGAGACCCAGTACTTC
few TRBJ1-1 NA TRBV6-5 CASSYSTMGGNTEAFF TGTGCCAGCAGTTACTCGACCATGGGGGGGAACACTGAAGCTTTCTTT
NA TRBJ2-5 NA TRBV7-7 CASSLGGAGGQETQYF TGTGCTAGCAGCTTAGGAGGGGCAGGGGGCCAAGAGACCCAGTACTTC
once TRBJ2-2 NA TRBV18 CASSPAELGELFF TGTGCCAGCTCACCAGCGGAGCTCGGGGAGCTGTTTTTT
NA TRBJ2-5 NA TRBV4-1 CASSQGGGSETQYF TGCGCCAGCAGCCAAGGGGGGGGCTCGGAGACCCAGTACTTC
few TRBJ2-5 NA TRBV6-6 CASSYYRTQETQYF TGTGCCAGCAGTTACTACAGGACCCAAGAGACCCAGTACTTC
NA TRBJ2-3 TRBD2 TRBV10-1 CARGSGSFADTQYF TGCGCCAGAGGTAGCGGGAGCTTTGCAGATACGCAGTATTTT
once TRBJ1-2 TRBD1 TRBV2 CASSGQVISGYTF TGTGCCAGCAGCGGACAGGTGATTTCTGGCTACACCTTC
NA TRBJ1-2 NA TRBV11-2 CASSLDQGYGYTF TGTGCCAGCAGCTTAGACCAGGGCTATGGCTACACCTTC
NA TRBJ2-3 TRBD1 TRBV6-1 CASRRTGGDTQYF TGTGCCAGCAGAAGAACAGGGGGGGATACGCAGTATTTT
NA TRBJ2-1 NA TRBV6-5 CASSYSYGPVNEQFF TGTGCCAGCAGTTACTCATATGGCCCCGTAAATGAGCAGTTCTTC
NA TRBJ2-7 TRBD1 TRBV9 CASSRQGPAYEQYF TGTGCCAGCAGCCGACAGGGACCAGCCTACGAGCAGTACTTC
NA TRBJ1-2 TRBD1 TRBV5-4 CASSLDRGYGYTF TGTGCCAGCAGCTTGGACAGGGGGTATGGCTACACCTTC
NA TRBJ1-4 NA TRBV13 CASSRGGLINEKLFF TGTGCCAGCAGCCGAGGTGGACTGATTAATGAAAAACTGTTTTTT
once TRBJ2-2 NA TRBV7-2 CASSPGAGELFF TGTGCCAGCAGCCCGGGGGCCGGGGAGCTGTTTTTT